A selection of T cell receptor beta chains follows, all from one sample in a study of OX40 agonist ivuxolimab in advanced cancers. TCRdb's table, derived via immunoSEQ multiplex PCR, lists solely in-frame clones and lacks some. Among about 14,000 clones listed, about four fifths were seen once. Sample: CD4+ or CD8+ T cells sorted from blood, taken in a trial of the OX40 agonist ivuxolimab. These receptors were obtained from an adult with an advanced solid tumor such as melanoma, head and neck, liver or kidney cancer. The CDR3 runs from the conserved cysteine through the conserved F or W. The order of the fields is J gene, V gene, clone size, D gene, CDR3 DNA, CDR3 protein. D genes are given only for firm matches. Some rows have no size entry. The others give once, few or many, or a class for an expanded clone.

J: TRBJ2-5
V: TRBV10-3
size: medium-sized
D: -
DNA: TGTGCCATCGCAGGGGCGGATAGGTTAGAGACCCAGTACTTC
CDR3: CAIAGADRLETQYF

J: TRBJ2-1
V: TRBV6-5
size: -
D: -
DNA: TGTGCCAGCAGCACAAACCGGGACGCCTACAATGAGCAGTTCTTC
CDR3: CASSTNRDAYNEQFF

J: TRBJ2-2
V: TRBV4-1
size: once
D: -
DNA: TGCGCCAGCAGCCGGGACCACGGGTCCGGGGAGCTGTTTTTT
CDR3: CASSRDHGSGELFF

J: TRBJ2-1
V: TRBV7-3
size: -
D: -
DNA: TGTGCCAGCAGCTTAAATCCGGGTACCTACAATGAGCAGTTCTTC
CDR3: CASSLNPGTYNEQFF

J: TRBJ1-2
V: TRBV6-4
size: -
D: TRBD1
DNA: TGTGCCAGCAGTCCCGTCAGTGGGACAGGCCACTATGGCTACACCTTC
CDR3: CASSPVSGTGHYGYTF

J: TRBJ1-3
V: TRBV5-1
size: -
D: -
DNA: TGCGCCAGCAGCTTGTCTCCTGGAAACACCATATATTTT
CDR3: CASSLSPGNTIYF

J: TRBJ2-1
V: TRBV2
size: -
D: -
DNA: TGTGCCAGCGGTCTTGAGCAGTTCTTC
CDR3: CASGLEQFF

J: TRBJ2-1
V: TRBV9
size: few
D: -
DNA: TGTGCCAGCAGTACGGCTCGGGGTGAGCAGTTCTTC
CDR3: CASSTARGEQFF

J: TRBJ1-1
V: TRBV5-6
size: -
D: -
DNA: TGTGCCAGCAGCCTCCTCGCCGAGGTCACTGAAGCTTTCTTT
CDR3: CASSLLAEVTEAFF

J: TRBJ1-1
V: TRBV27
size: large
D: -
DNA: TGTGCCAGCAGTTTAGGGGGGGGGACTGAAGCTTTCTTT
CDR3: CASSLGGGTEAFF